A single T cell receptor beta chain is shown here with its context. Its antigen is still unknown. A second about 7 to 11 cycle PCR used barcoded and J-beta primers. MiXCR, applied by TCRdb to the 5' RACE reads, yields one record per CDR3 protein. This sample has approximately 1.5 million distinct CDR3 sequences, with 34% found just once. This CDR3 has 16 residues. CDR1 MNHNS and CDR2 SASEGT come from the germline V gene. The junction had 7 bases not matched to a gene; V was cut back by 6 bases and J by 5 bases. The sample comes from a study of blood T cells in healthy people across ages. Study results and caveats: In these data, TCR beta diversity tracked strongly with naive T cell percentage. The fall in TCR beta diversity per million T cells was roughly linear with age.

This rearrangement joins TRBV6-1 to TRBJ2-2; 12 positions agree with TRBD2. Sequenced input: blood. This clonotype originated in a woman in her 30s in good health. The CDR3 spells CASSPSGGAGTGELFF. CDR3 nucleotides: TGTGCCAGCAGCCCTAGCGGGGGGGCTGGAACCGGGGAGCTGTTTTTT.